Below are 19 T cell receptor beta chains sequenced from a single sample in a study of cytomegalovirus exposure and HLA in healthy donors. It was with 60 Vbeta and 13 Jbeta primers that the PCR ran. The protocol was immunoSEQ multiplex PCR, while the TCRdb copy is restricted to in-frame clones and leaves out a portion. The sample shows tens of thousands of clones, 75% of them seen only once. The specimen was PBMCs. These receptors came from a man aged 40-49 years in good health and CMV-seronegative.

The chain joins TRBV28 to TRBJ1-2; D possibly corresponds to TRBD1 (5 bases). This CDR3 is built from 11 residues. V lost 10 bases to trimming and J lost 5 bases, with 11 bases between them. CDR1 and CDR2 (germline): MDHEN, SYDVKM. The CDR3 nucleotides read TGTGCCATGGGCGGGGGGTATGGCTACACCTTC. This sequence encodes CAMGGGYGYTF.

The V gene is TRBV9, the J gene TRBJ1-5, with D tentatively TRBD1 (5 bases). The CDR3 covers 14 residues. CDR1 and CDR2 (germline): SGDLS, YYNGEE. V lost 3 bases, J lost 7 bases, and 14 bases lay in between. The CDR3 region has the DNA TGTGCCAGCAGCGCGTACTCAGGGTCCCAGCCCCAGCATTTT. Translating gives CASSAYSGSQPQHF.

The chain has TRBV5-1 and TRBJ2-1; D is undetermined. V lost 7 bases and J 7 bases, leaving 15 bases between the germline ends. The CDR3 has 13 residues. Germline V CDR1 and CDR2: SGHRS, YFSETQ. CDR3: CASAPQTGNEQFF. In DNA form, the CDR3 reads TGCGCCAGCGCCCCCCAAACTGGTAATGAGCAGTTCTTC.

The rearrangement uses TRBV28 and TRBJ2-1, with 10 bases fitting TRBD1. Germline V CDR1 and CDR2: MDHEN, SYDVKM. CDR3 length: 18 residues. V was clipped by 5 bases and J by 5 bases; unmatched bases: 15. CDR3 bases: TGTGCCAGCAGTCAGACCGGGACAGGGGTAGCACCGAACAATGAGCAGTTCTTC. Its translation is CASSQTGTGVAPNNEQFF. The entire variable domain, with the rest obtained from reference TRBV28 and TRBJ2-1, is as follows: DVKVTQSSRYLVKRTGEKVFLECVQDMDHENMFWYRQDPGLGLRLIYFSYDVKMKEKGDIPEGYSVSREKKERFSLILESASTNQTSMYLCASSQTGTGVAPNNEQFFGPGTRLTVL.

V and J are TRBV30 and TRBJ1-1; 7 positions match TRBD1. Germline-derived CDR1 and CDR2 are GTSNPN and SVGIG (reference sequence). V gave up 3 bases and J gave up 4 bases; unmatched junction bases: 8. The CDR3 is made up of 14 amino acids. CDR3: CAWRGDREGTEAFF. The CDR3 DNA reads TGTGCCTGGAGGGGAGACAGGGAAGGCACTGAAGCTTTCTTT. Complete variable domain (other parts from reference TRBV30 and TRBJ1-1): SQTIHQWPATLVQPVGSPLSLECTVEGTSNPNLYWYRQAAGRGLQLLFYSVGIGQISSEVPQNLSASRPQDRQFILSSKKLLLSDSGFYLCAWRGDREGTEAFFGQGTRLTVV.

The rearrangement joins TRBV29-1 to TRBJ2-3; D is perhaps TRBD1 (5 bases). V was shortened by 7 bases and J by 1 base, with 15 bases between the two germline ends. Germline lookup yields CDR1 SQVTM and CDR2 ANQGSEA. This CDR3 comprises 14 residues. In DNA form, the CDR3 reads TGCAGCGCGGAAGGGGTCGGACGCACAGATACGCAGTATTTT. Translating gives CSAEGVGRTDTQYF.

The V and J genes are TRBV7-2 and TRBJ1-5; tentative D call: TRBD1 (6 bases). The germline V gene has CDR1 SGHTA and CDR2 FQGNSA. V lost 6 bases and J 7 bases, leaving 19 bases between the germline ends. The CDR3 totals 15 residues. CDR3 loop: CASRGAPAGAQPQHF. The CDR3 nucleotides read TGTGCCAGCAGGGGGGCCCCGGCAGGGGCCCAGCCCCAGCATTTT.

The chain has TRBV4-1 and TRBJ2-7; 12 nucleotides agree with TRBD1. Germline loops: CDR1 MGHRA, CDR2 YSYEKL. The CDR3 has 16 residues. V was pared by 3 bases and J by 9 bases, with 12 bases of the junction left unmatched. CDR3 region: CASSHGGQGALSGQYF. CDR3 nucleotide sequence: TGCGCCAGCAGCCACGGGGGACAGGGGGCGTTAAGCGGGCAGTACTTC.

The CDR3 nucleotides read TGCAGCGGCACGGGGACAGCCGGGGTTGATACGCAGTATTTT. It codes for CSGTGTAGVDTQYF. The chain couples TRBV29-1 to TRBJ2-3, with 7 bases matching TRBD1. CDR3 length: 14 residues. Germline trimming cut 7 bases from V and 6 bases from J; bases unmatched to any gene: 13. Germline CDR1 and CDR2: SQVTM and ANQGSEA.

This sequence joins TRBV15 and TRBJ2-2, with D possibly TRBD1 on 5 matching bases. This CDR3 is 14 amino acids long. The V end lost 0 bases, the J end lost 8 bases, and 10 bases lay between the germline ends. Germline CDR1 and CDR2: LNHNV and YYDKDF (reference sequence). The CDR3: CATSRDEQGGELFF. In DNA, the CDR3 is TGTGCCACCAGCAGAGATGAGCAGGGTGGGGAGCTGTTTTTT.

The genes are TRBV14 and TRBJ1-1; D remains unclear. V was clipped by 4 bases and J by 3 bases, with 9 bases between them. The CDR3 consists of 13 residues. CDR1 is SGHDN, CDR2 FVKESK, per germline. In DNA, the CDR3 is TGTGCCAGCAGCCTATTGGGAGACACTGAAGCTTTCTTT. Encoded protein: CASSLLGDTEAFF. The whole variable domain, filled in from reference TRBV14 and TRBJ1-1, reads EAGVTQFPSHSVIEKGQTVTLRCDPISGHDNLYWYRRVMGKEIKFLLHFVKESKQDESGMPNNRFLAERTGGTYSTLKVQPAELEDSGVYFCASSLLGDTEAFFGQGTRLTVV.

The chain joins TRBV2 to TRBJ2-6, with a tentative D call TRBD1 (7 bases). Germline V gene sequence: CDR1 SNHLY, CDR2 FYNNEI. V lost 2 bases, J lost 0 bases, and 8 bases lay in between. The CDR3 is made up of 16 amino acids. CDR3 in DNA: TGTGCCAGCAGTGAACAGGGGGGCTCTGGGGCCAACGTCCTGACTTTC. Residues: CASSEQGGSGANVLTF.

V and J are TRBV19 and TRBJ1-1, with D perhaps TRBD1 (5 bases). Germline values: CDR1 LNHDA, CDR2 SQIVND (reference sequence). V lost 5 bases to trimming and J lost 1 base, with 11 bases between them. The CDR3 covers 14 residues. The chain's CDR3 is CASSPDSGNTEAFF. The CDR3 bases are TGTGCCAGTAGTCCCGACAGTGGGAACACTGAAGCTTTCTTT. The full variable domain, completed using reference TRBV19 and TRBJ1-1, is DGGITQSPKYLFRKEGQNVTLSCEQNLNHDAMYWYRQDPGQGLRLIYYSQIVNDFQKGDIAEGYSVSREKKESFPLTVTSAQKNPTAFYLCASSPDSGNTEAFFGQGTRLTVV.

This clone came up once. CDR3 residues: CSVGASGTDTQYF. CDR3 bases: TGCAGCGTTGGGGCTAGCGGCACAGATACGCAGTATTTT. This chain uses TRBV29-1 with TRBJ2-3; D is possibly TRBD2 (6 bases). V was cut by 4 bases and J by 1 base, with 9 bases left in between. In germline, CDR1 is SQVTM, CDR2 ANQGSEA. The CDR3 sequence is 13 residues long.

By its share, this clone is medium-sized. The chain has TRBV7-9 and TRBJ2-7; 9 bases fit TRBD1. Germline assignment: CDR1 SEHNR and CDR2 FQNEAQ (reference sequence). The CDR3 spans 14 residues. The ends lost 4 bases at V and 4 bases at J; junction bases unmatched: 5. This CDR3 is CASSSTGGRYEQYF. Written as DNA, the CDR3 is TGTGCCAGCAGCTCGACAGGGGGTAGGTACGAGCAGTACTTC.

The CDR3 DNA sequence: TGCGCCAGCAGTCCGGGGCAGGGGGCTCGGGAGCAGTACTTC. Translated, it gives CASSPGQGAREQYF. This chain connects TRBV5-1 to TRBJ2-7; TRBD1 aligns across 8 bases. V was clipped by 5 bases and J by 7 bases; unmatched bases: 11. The CDR3 runs 14 residues. Germline values: CDR1 SGHRS, CDR2 YFSETQ.

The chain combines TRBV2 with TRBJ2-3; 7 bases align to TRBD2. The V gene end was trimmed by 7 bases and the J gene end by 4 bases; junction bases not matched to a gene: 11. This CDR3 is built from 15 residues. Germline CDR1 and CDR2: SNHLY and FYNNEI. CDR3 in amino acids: CASTENGGRADTQYF. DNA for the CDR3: TGTGCCAGCACTGAGAATGGCGGGAGAGCAGATACGCAGTATTTT.

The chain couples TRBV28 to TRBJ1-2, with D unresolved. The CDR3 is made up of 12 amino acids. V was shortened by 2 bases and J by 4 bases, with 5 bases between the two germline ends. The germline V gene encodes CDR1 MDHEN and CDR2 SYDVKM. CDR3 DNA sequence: TGTGCCAGCAGTTTACAGGTCTATGGCTACACCTTC. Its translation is CASSLQVYGYTF.

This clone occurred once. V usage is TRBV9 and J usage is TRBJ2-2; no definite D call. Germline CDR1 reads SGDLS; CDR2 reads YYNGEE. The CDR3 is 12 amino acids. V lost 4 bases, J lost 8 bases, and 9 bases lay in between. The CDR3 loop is CASSSFRGELFF. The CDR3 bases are TGTGCCAGCAGCAGCTTCAGGGGGGAGCTGTTTTTT.